This is a list of T cell receptor beta chains from one sample in a study of identical twins. TCRdb reprocessed the 5' RACE reads with MiXCR, giving one entry per CDR3 protein. Of around 1.7 million distinct CDR3 sequences listed, around 29% are singletons. The sample was cord blood. The source is a newborn girl in good health. CDR3s include the opening cysteine and the closing phenylalanine or tryptophan. The order of the fields is clone size, J gene, D gene, V gene, CDR3 DNA, CDR3 protein. A D gene is named only where the DNA matches it firmly. Some rows have no size entry. The others give once, few or many, or a class for an expanded clone.

clone size: many
J gene: TRBJ2-5
D gene: -
V gene: TRBV7-9
CDR3 DNA: TGTGCCAGCAGCTTAGCGGATCTCGTGTTACAAGAGACCCAGTACTTC
CDR3 protein: CASSLADLVLQETQYF

clone size: -
J gene: TRBJ2-7
D gene: TRBD2
V gene: TRBV6-5
CDR3 DNA: TGTGCCAGCAGTTACTCCGGACTAGCTGTCGTCGAGCAGTACTTC
CDR3 protein: CASSYSGLAVVEQYF

clone size: many
J gene: TRBJ2-7
D gene: -
V gene: TRBV21-1
CDR3 DNA: TGTGCCAGCAGCAAACGGCTTGGCTACGAGCAGTACTTC
CDR3 protein: CASSKRLGYEQYF

clone size: -
J gene: TRBJ2-1
D gene: -
V gene: TRBV4-2
CDR3 DNA: TGTGCCAGCAGCCAAGGGTCGGGGGGCGGCACCTACAATGAGCAGTTCTTC
CDR3 protein: CASSQGSGGGTYNEQFF

clone size: few
J gene: TRBJ1-1
D gene: -
V gene: TRBV5-1
CDR3 DNA: TGCGCCAGCAGCGGTACCGGGACCGTAAGATGGTGGGGCACTGAAGCTTTCTTT
CDR3 protein: CASSGTGTVRWWGTEAFF

clone size: -
J gene: TRBJ2-5
D gene: -
V gene: TRBV29-1
CDR3 DNA: TGCAGCGTTCGCTTGCCCAATCGGACCCAGTACTTC
CDR3 protein: CSVRLPNRTQYF

clone size: -
J gene: TRBJ2-7
D gene: -
V gene: TRBV28
CDR3 DNA: TGTGCCAGCAGTTTCAGGCTAGGTGGGCAGTACTTC
CDR3 protein: CASSFRLGGQYF

clone size: few
J gene: TRBJ2-7
D gene: -
V gene: TRBV20-1
CDR3 DNA: TGCAGTGCTAGAGCGTACCGGGGCTCCTACGAGCAGTACTTC
CDR3 protein: CSARAYRGSYEQYF

clone size: many
J gene: TRBJ2-3
D gene: -
V gene: TRBV27
CDR3 DNA: TGTGCCAGCAGTTTTAAGGGAGGAGATACGCAGTATTTT
CDR3 protein: CASSFKGGDTQYF

clone size: few
J gene: TRBJ2-5
D gene: TRBD2
V gene: TRBV10-3
CDR3 DNA: TGTGCCATCAGCCGGATTAGCGGGGGGGCTGAGGAGACCCAGTACTTC
CDR3 protein: CAISRISGGAEETQYF

clone size: -
J gene: TRBJ2-1
D gene: -
V gene: TRBV4-1
CDR3 DNA: TGCGCCAGCAGCCAAGATTTCCTAAGGGGGTACAATGAGCAGTTCTTC
CDR3 protein: CASSQDFLRGYNEQFF

clone size: -
J gene: TRBJ2-2
D gene: TRBD2
V gene: TRBV28
CDR3 DNA: TGTGCCAGCAGTTTACTAGCGGAGACACCCACCGGGGAGCTGTTTTTT
CDR3 protein: CASSLLAETPTGELFF

clone size: many
J gene: TRBJ2-7
D gene: -
V gene: TRBV28
CDR3 DNA: TGTGCCACCACAGGTTACGAGCAGTACTTC
CDR3 protein: CATTGYEQYF

clone size: few
J gene: TRBJ2-3
D gene: -
V gene: TRBV29-1
CDR3 DNA: TGCAGCGGGCGTGGCGGGACGAACACAGATACGCAGTATTTT
CDR3 protein: CSGRGGTNTDTQYF

clone size: once
J gene: TRBJ2-5
D gene: -
V gene: TRBV2
CDR3 DNA: TGTGCCAGCAGTGCGGATTACGGGACCCAGTCCTTC
CDR3 protein: CASSADYGTQSF

clone size: many
J gene: TRBJ1-4
D gene: -
V gene: TRBV11-2
CDR3 DNA: TGTGCCAGCAGCTTAGGGCCAACTAATGAAAAACTGTTTTTT
CDR3 protein: CASSLGPTNEKLFF

clone size: few
J gene: TRBJ1-1
D gene: -
V gene: TRBV12-3/TRBV12-4
CDR3 DNA: TGTGCCAGCAGCCCCGGGGGGTCGAACACTGAAGCTTTCTTT
CDR3 protein: CASSPGGSNTEAFF

clone size: -
J gene: TRBJ2-5
D gene: -
V gene: TRBV20-1
CDR3 DNA: TGCAGTGCTGGCGGCAGGGGCCCCCAAGAGACCCAGTACTTC
CDR3 protein: CSAGGRGPQETQYF

clone size: few
J gene: TRBJ1-4
D gene: -
V gene: TRBV28
CDR3 DNA: TGTGCCAGCAGTTTTAAGGGCGGGCAGAATGAAAAACTGTTTTTT
CDR3 protein: CASSFKGGQNEKLFF

clone size: -
J gene: TRBJ1-1
D gene: TRBD1
V gene: TRBV7-9
CDR3 DNA: TGTGCCAGCAGCTTAGAGGGACAGGTGACTGAAGCTTTCTTT
CDR3 protein: CASSLEGQVTEAFF

clone size: -
J gene: TRBJ2-2
D gene: -
V gene: TRBV12-3/TRBV12-4
CDR3 DNA: TGTGCCAGCAGTTTACGATCGGAGGTTTTTGCCGGGGAGCTGTTTTTT
CDR3 protein: CASSLRSEVFAGELFF

clone size: few
J gene: TRBJ2-5
D gene: TRBD1
V gene: TRBV12-3/TRBV12-4
CDR3 DNA: TGTGCCAGCAGTTTCCGAACTGGGACAGGCCGGCAAGAGACCCAGTACTTC
CDR3 protein: CASSFRTGTGRQETQYF

clone size: -
J gene: TRBJ2-1
D gene: TRBD2
V gene: TRBV12-3/TRBV12-4
CDR3 DNA: TGTGCCAGCAGATTAGCGGGAGTGTGGAATGAGCAGTTCTTC
CDR3 protein: CASRLAGVWNEQFF

clone size: -
J gene: TRBJ2-2
D gene: -
V gene: TRBV5-1
CDR3 DNA: TGCGCCAGCAGGGGGTCGGGGGACTGGACTACCGGGGAGCTGTTTTTT
CDR3 protein: CASRGSGDWTTGELFF

clone size: few
J gene: TRBJ1-1
D gene: -
V gene: TRBV29-1
CDR3 DNA: TGCAGCGTTGAATTGGCCCTGGGGGCTGAAGCTTTCTTT
CDR3 protein: CSVELALGAEAFF

clone size: few
J gene: TRBJ2-1
D gene: -
V gene: TRBV6-2/TRBV6-3
CDR3 DNA: TGTGCCAGCAGACGTAGCGGATACAATGAGCAGTTCTTC
CDR3 protein: CASRRSGYNEQFF

clone size: -
J gene: TRBJ2-5
D gene: TRBD2
V gene: TRBV20-1
CDR3 DNA: TGTAGTGCCCGGACAGAGCGGGGGGGCCTAAGGAATGAGCAGTACTTC
CDR3 protein: CSARTERGGLRNEQYF

clone size: -
J gene: TRBJ2-1
D gene: -
V gene: TRBV7-2
CDR3 DNA: TGTGCCAGCAGCTCTAGCCACAATGGGCAGTTCTTC
CDR3 protein: CASSSSHNGQFF

clone size: many
J gene: TRBJ2-1
D gene: TRBD2
V gene: TRBV20-1
CDR3 DNA: TGCAGTGCTCTAGCGGGCTCCTACAATGAGCAGTTCTTC
CDR3 protein: CSALAGSYNEQFF

clone size: -
J gene: TRBJ1-4
D gene: -
V gene: TRBV5-1
CDR3 DNA: TGCGCCAGCAGCCCCAACGTGGGCAGGGTTAATGAAAAACTGTTTTTT
CDR3 protein: CASSPNVGRVNEKLFF

clone size: -
J gene: TRBJ1-1
D gene: -
V gene: TRBV29-1
CDR3 DNA: TGCAGCGTCGCCAGGACCAACACTGAAGCTTTCTTT
CDR3 protein: CSVARTNTEAFF

clone size: -
J gene: TRBJ2-7
D gene: TRBD2
V gene: TRBV10-2
CDR3 DNA: TGCGCCAGCAGTGAGTCCCTAGCGGCTCGGCGGGAGCAGTACTTC
CDR3 protein: CASSESLAARREQYF

clone size: -
J gene: TRBJ2-7
D gene: TRBD2
V gene: TRBV20-1
CDR3 DNA: TGCAGTGCTAGAGCCGCTAGCGGGGCACACGAGCAGTACTTC
CDR3 protein: CSARAASGAHEQYF

clone size: -
J gene: TRBJ2-3
D gene: TRBD2
V gene: TRBV20-1
CDR3 DNA: TGCAGTGCTAACCTACTAGCGGGGGCCACAGATACGCAGTATTTT
CDR3 protein: CSANLLAGATDTQYF

clone size: -
J gene: TRBJ2-1
D gene: TRBD2
V gene: TRBV28
CDR3 DNA: TGTGCCAGCGGTTTATCTGGGACTAGCGGGACCAGAGAGCAGTTCTTC
CDR3 protein: CASGLSGTSGTREQFF

clone size: -
J gene: TRBJ1-4
D gene: -
V gene: TRBV16
CDR3 DNA: TGTGCCAGCAGCCCCCGACTGGAAGCAACTAATGAAAAACTGTTTTTT
CDR3 protein: CASSPRLEATNEKLFF

clone size: -
J gene: TRBJ2-5
D gene: TRBD2
V gene: TRBV6-6
CDR3 DNA: TGTGCCAGCAGTATCAGGCGGGGGGAGCAGTACTTC
CDR3 protein: CASSIRRGEQYF

clone size: -
J gene: TRBJ2-3
D gene: TRBD2
V gene: TRBV25-1
CDR3 DNA: TGTGCCAGCAGTGTGACGGGGGGGACGCAGTATTTT
CDR3 protein: CASSVTGGTQYF

clone size: -
J gene: TRBJ2-5
D gene: -
V gene: TRBV7-9
CDR3 DNA: TGTGCCAGCAGCTTAGGGGACATATACGGAGAGACCCAGTACTTC
CDR3 protein: CASSLGDIYGETQYF

clone size: -
J gene: TRBJ2-1
D gene: -
V gene: TRBV30
CDR3 DNA: TGTGCCTGGAGTGCCCGATTTTGGGGAGATGAGCAGTTCTTC
CDR3 protein: CAWSARFWGDEQFF

clone size: -
J gene: TRBJ2-1
D gene: -
V gene: TRBV5-1
CDR3 DNA: TGCGCCAGCAGTCCTTTAAGGGGGAGGGCCTACAATGAGCAGTTCTTC
CDR3 protein: CASSPLRGRAYNEQFF

clone size: few
J gene: TRBJ2-5
D gene: TRBD2
V gene: TRBV29-1
CDR3 DNA: TGCAGCGTGGGACTAGCGGGGTACAATGAGCAGTACTTC
CDR3 protein: CSVGLAGYNEQYF

clone size: -
J gene: TRBJ1-1
D gene: -
V gene: TRBV20-1
CDR3 DNA: TGCAGTGCTAGAGATGATACGGGGGGAAGCACTGAAGCTTTCTTT
CDR3 protein: CSARDDTGGSTEAFF

clone size: few
J gene: TRBJ1-5
D gene: -
V gene: TRBV19
CDR3 DNA: TGTGCCAGTAGTATAGGGCTACAGGTCCGCAATCAGCCCCAGCATTTT
CDR3 protein: CASSIGLQVRNQPQHF

clone size: -
J gene: TRBJ1-2
D gene: TRBD1
V gene: TRBV29-1
CDR3 DNA: TGCAGCGTTTGGGGCCAGACAGGGGATGGCTACACCTTC
CDR3 protein: CSVWGQTGDGYTF